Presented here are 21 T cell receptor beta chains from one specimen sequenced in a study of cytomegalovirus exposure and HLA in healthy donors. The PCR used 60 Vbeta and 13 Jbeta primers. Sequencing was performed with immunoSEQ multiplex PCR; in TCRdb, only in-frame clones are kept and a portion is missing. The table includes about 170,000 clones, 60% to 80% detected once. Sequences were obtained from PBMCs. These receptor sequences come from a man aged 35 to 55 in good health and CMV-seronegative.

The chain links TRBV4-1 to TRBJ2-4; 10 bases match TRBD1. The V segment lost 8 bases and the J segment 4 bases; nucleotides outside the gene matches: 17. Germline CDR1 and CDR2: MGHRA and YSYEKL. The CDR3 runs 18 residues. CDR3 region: CASSTGTGAQSLKNIQYF. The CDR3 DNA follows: TGCGCCAGCTCCACCGGGACAGGGGCCCAATCTTTGAAAAACATTCAGTACTTC.

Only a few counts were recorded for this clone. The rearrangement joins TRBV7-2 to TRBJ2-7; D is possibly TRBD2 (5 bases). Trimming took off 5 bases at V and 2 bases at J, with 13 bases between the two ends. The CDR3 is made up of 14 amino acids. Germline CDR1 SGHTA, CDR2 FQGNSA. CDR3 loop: CASSTSLATYEQYF. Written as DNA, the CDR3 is TGTGCCAGCAGCACAAGCCTAGCCACCTACGAGCAGTACTTC.

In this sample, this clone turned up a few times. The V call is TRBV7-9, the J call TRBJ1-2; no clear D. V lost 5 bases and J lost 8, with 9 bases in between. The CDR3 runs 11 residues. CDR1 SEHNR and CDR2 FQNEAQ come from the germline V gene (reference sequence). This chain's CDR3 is CASSLTFGYTF. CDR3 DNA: TGTGCCAGCAGCCTAACGTTCGGCTACACCTTC.

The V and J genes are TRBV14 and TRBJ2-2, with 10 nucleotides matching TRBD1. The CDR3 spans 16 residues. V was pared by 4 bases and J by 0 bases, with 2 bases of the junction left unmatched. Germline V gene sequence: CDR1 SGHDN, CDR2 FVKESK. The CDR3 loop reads CASSRDRGSNTGELFF. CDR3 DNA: TGTGCCAGCAGCCGGGACAGGGGCTCGAACACCGGGGAGCTGTTTTTT. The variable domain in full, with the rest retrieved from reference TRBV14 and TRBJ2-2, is EAGVTQFPSHSVIEKGQTVTLRCDPISGHDNLYWYRRVMGKEIKFLLHFVKESKQDESGMPNNRFLAERTGGTYSTLKVQPAELEDSGVYFCASSRDRGSNTGELFFGEGSRLTVL.

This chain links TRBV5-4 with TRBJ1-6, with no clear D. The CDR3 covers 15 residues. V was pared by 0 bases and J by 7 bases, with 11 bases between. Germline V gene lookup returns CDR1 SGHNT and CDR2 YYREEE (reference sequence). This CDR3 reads CASSLAGTGNSPLHF. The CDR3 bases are TGTGCCAGCAGCTTGGCCGGAACGGGGAATTCACCCCTCCACTTT. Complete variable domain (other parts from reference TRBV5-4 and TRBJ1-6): ETGVTQSPTHLIKTRGQQVTLRCSSQSGHNTVSWYQQALGQGPQFIFQYYREEENGRGNFPPRFSGLQFPNYSSELNVNALELDDSALYLCASSLAGTGNSPLHFGNGTRLTVT.

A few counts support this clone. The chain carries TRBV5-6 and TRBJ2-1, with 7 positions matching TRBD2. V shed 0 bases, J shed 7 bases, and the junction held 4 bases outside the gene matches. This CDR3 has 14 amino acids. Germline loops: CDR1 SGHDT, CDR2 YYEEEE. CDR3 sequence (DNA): TGTGCCAGCAGCTTGGGGGGAGGGGTAAATGAGCAGTTCTTC. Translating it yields CASSLGGGVNEQFF.

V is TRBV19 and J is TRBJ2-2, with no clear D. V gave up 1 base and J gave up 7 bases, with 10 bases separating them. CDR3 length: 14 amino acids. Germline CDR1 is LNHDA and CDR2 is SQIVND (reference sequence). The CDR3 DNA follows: TGTGCCAGTAGTATAGGAGCCAATAGCGGGGAGCTGTTTTTT. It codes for CASSIGANSGELFF.

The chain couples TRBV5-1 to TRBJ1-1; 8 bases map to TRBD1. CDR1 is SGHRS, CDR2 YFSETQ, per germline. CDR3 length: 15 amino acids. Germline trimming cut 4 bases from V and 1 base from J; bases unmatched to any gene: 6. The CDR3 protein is CASSRTGNRNTEAFF. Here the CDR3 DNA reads TGCGCCAGCAGCCGGACAGGGAACCGGAACACTGAAGCTTTCTTT.

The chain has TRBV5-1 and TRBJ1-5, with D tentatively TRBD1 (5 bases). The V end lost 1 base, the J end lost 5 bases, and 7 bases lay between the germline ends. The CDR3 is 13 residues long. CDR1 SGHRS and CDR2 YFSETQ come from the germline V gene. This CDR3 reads CASSLSGDQPQHF. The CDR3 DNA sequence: TGCGCCAGCAGCTTGTCGGGGGATCAGCCCCAGCATTTT.

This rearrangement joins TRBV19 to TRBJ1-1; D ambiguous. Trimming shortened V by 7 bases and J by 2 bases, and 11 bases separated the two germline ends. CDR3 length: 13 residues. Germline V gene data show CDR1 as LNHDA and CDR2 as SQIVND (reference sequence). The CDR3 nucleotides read TGTGCCAGTAACCCTCAGGTTAACACTGAAGCTTTCTTT. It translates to CASNPQVNTEAFF.

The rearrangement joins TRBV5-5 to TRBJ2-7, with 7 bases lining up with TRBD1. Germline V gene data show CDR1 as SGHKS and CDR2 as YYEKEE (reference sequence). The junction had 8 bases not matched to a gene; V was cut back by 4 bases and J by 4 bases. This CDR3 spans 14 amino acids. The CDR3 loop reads CASSPTGTAYEQYF. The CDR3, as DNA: TGTGCCAGCAGCCCCACAGGGACAGCATACGAGCAGTACTTC.

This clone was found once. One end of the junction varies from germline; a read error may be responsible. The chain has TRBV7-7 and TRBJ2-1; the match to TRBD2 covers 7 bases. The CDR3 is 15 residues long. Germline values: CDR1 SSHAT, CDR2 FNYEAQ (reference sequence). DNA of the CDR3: TGTGCTAGCAGCCTACTAGCGAGCTCCTACAATGAGCAGTTCTTC. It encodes CASSLLASSYNEQFF.

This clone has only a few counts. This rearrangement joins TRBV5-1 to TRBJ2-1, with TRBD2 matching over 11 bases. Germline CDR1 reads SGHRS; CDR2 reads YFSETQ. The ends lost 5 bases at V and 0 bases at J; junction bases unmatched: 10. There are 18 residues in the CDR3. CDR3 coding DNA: TGCGCCAGCAGGGCGGAAGGGACTAGCGGAACCTCCTACAATGAGCAGTTCTTC. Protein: CASRAEGTSGTSYNEQFF. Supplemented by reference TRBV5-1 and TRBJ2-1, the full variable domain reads KAGVTQTPRYLIKTRGQQVTLSCSPISGHRSVSWYQQTPGQGLQFLFEYFSETQRNKGNFPGRFSGRQFSNSRSEMNVSTLELGDSALYLCASRAEGTSGTSYNEQFFGPGTRLTVL.

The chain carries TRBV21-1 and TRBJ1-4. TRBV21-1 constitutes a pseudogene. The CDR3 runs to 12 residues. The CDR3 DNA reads TGTGCCAGCAATAAATGGAGTGAAAAACTGTTTTTT. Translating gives CASNKWSEKLFF.

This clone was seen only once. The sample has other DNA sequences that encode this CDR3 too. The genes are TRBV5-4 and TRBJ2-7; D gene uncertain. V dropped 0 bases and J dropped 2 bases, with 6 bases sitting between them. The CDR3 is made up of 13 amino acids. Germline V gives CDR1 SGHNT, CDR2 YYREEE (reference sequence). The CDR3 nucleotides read TGTGCCAGCAGCTTGGCGGGTACCTACGAGCAGTACTTC. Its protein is CASSLAGTYEQYF.

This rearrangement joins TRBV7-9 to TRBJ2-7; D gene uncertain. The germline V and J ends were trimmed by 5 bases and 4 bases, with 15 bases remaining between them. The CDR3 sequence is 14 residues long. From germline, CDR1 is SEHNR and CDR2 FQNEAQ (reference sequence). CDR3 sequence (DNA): TGTGCCAGCAGCCCGACACCGCGACCTTACGAGCAGTACTTC. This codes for CASSPTPRPYEQYF.

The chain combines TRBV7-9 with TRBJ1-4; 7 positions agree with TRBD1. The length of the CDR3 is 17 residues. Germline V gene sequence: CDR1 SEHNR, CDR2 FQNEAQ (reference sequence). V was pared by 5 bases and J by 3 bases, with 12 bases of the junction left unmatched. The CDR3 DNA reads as TGTGCCAGCAGCCGCCGAACACAGGGGATAGCTAATGAAAAACTGTTTTTT. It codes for CASSRRTQGIANEKLFF. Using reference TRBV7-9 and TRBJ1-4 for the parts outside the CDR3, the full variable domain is DTGVSQNPRHKITKRGQNVTFRCDPISEHNRLYWYRQTLGQGPEFLTYFQNEAQLEKSRLLSDRFSAERPKGSFSTLEIQRTEQGDSAMYLCASSRRTQGIANEKLFFGSGTQLSVL.

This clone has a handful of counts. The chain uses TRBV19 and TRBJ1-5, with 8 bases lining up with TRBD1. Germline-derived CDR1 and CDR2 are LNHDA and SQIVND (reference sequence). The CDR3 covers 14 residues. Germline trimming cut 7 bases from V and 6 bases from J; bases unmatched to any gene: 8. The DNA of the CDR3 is TGTGCCAGTAATGCGCGGACAGGGATTCAGCCCCAGCATTTT. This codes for CASNARTGIQPQHF. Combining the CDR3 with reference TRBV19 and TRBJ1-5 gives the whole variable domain DGGITQSPKYLFRKEGQNVTLSCEQNLNHDAMYWYRQDPGQGLRLIYYSQIVNDFQKGDIAEGYSVSREKKESFPLTVTSAQKNPTAFYLCASNARTGIQPQHFGDGTRLSIL.

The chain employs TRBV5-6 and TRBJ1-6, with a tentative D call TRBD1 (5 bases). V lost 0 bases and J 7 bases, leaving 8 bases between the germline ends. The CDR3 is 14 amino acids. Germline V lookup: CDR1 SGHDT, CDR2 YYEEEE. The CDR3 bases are TGTGCCAGCAGCTTGGATAGGGGCAATTCACCCCTCCACTTT. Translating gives CASSLDRGNSPLHF. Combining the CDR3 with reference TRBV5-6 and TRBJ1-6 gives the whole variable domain DAGVTQSPTHLIKTRGQQVTLRCSPKSGHDTVSWYQQALGQGPQFIFQYYEEEERQRGNFPDRFSGHQFPNYSSELNVNALLLGDSALYLCASSLDRGNSPLHFGNGTRLTVT.

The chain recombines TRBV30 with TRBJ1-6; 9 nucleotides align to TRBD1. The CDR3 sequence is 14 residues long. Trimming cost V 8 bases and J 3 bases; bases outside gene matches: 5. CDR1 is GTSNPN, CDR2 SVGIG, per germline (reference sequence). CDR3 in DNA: TGTGCCAACAGGGGGCCCGACTATAATTCACCCCTCCACTTT. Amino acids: CANRGPDYNSPLHF.

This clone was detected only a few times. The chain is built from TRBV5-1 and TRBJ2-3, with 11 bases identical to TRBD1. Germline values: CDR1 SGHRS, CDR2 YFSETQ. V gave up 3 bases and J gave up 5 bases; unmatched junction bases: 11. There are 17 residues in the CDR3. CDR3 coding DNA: TGCGCCAGCAGCTCGAGCGCCGGGACAGGGGGTAAAGATACGCAGTATTTT. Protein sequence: CASSSSAGTGGKDTQYF.